These T cell receptor beta chains were read from a single sample in a study of cytomegalovirus exposure and HLA in healthy donors. The data were produced by immunoSEQ multiplex PCR, yet TCRdb's version contains in-frame clones alone and is incomplete. The repertoire includes 100,000 to 150,000 clones, approximately 87% of them detected once, and less than 2% sits in the top ten. Sequenced input: PBMCs. These receptors were taken from a man aged 40-49 years in good health and CMV-seronegative. CDR3s include the opening cysteine and the closing phenylalanine or tryptophan. Each record gives: V gene, D gene, CDR3 protein. The D gene is left open where the match is weak.

TRBV5-6	TRBD1	CASTGGTGRGTQYF
TRBV5-5	.	CASTEEAYNEQFF
TRBV27	.	CASSTSDGYNEQFF
TRBV27	TRBD1	CATTTRGLNGYTF
TRBV27	.	CASSFADMNTEAFF
TRBV19	TRBD2	CASSPGRERPVYEQYF
TRBV7-2	.	CASRTDSRSYNEQFF
TRBV18	TRBD2	CASSPPSGSQGDTQYF
TRBV5-4	.	CASSYETVTNTEAFF
TRBV7-9	TRBD1	CASSFRDSAYEQYF
TRBV7-9	.	CSSSLGGPNNEQFF
TRBV6-5	.	CASIPSPVGNSPLHF
TRBV6-6	.	CASSYTDSINQPQHF
TRBV7-9	.	CSSSLGGAQEYF
TRBV5-4	TRBD1	CASSLDGQGFYEQYF
TRBV19	TRBD1	CASSILRTGTGGGGELFF
TRBV19	TRBD1	CASSIVGTGDQPQHF
TRBV11-2	.	CASSSASYEQYF